Detailed here is one T cell receptor beta chain. TCRdb's table, derived via immunoSEQ multiplex PCR, lists solely in-frame clones and lacks some. This table has about 370,000 clones, 75% to 90% appearing once. The data derive from a study of Ad26.COV2.S vaccination and SARS-CoV-2 variants. CDR3 size: 14 residues. V was pared by 5 bases and J by 1 base, with 9 bases between. Looked up from germline, CDR1 is SEHNR and CDR2 is FQNEAQ (reference sequence). The treatment here: around 19 received Ad26.COV2.S at low or high dose, single or two shots; about five received placebo; per-sample allocation not given. Sampling was performed 63 days after the first vaccine or placebo injection.

The TCR originated in a person aged 18-60 years who received the Ad26.COV2.S COVID-19 vaccine or a placebo. Sequencing was performed on peripheral blood, taken in a trial of Ad26.COV2.S vaccine versus placebo. J is TRBJ1-5 and V is TRBV7-9, with D unclear. The CDR3 DNA reads as TGTGCCAGCAGCGTTGGAGGGAGCAATCAGCCCCAGCATTTT. It encodes CASSVGGSNQPQHF.